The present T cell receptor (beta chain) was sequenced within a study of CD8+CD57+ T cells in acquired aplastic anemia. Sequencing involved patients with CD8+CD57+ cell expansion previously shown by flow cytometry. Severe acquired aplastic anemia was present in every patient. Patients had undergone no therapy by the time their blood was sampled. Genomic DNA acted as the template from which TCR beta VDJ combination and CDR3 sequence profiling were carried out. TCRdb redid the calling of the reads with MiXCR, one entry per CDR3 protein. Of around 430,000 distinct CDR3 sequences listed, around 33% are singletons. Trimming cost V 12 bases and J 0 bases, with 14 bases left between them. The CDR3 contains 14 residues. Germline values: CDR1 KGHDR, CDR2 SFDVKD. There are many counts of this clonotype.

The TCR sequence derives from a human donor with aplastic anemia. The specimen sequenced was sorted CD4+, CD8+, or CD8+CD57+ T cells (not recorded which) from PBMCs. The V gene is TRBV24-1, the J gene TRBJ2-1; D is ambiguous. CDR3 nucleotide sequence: TGTGCCTCCCAGCCGGGTCCCTCCTACAATGAGCAGTTCTTC. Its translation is CASQPGPSYNEQFF.